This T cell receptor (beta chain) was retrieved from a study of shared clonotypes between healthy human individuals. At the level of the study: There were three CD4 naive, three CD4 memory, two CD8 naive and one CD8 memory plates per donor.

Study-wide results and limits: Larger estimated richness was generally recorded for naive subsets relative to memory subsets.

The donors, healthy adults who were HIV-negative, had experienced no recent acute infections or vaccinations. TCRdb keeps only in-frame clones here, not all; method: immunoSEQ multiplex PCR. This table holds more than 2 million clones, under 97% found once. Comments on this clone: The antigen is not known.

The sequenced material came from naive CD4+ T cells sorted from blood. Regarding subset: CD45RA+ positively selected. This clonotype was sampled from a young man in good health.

The CDR3 loop is CASRSAGAYGYTF. DNA of the CDR3: TGTGCCAGCAGGTCCGCGGGGGCCTATGGCTACACCTTC. This chain links TRBV6-5 with TRBJ1-2, with D maybe TRBD1 (6 bases). The CDR3 loop spans 13 amino acids. V shed 6 bases and J shed 4 bases, with 12 bases lying between them. Germline values: CDR1 MNHEY, CDR2 SVGAGI.